The 3 T cell receptor beta chains reported below all come from one sample, sequenced in a study of blood T cell repertoires in COVID-19. Profiling relied on immunoSEQ multiplex PCR, and the TCRdb table lists in-frame clones only, not all of them. In the table there are over 150,000 clones, around 81% of which are singletons. Sequences were obtained from peripheral blood. These receptors were collected from a woman of 80 years or more with COVID-19, enrolled during active disease.

The chain combines TRBV18 with TRBJ1-5; 9 bases are a match to TRBD1. Germline lookup yields CDR1 KGHSH and CDR2 LQKENI. This CDR3 is 15 amino acids long. V lost 6 bases to trimming and J lost 3 bases; unmatched junction nucleotides: 6. The CDR3, as DNA: TGTGCCAGCTCCCCCGGGACAGGGAACAATCAGCCCCAGCATTTT. It is translated as CASSPGTGNNQPQHF.

The J gene is TRBJ1-2, the V gene TRBV5-1; D perhaps matches TRBD1 (6 bases). The CDR3 extends over 13 amino acids. Trimming cost V 0 bases and J 7 bases, with 10 bases left between them. CDR1 and CDR2 (germline): SGHRS, YFSETQ. CDR3 region: CASSLDREGGYTF. CDR3 in DNA: TGCGCCAGCAGCTTGGACAGGGAGGGTGGCTACACCTTC.

The chain combines TRBV18 with TRBJ1-1, with a weak D call TRBD1 (6 bases). The CDR3 spans 13 residues. V was trimmed by 1 base and J by 7 bases, leaving 10 bases between them. CDR1 and CDR2 (germline): KGHSH, LQKENI. In DNA, the CDR3 is TGTGCCAGCTCACCACTCAGGGGACGTGAAGCTTTCTTT. Its translation: CASSPLRGREAFF.